The following is a TCR beta chain sequence with its context. This entry is derived from a study of T cell clonotyping in hematopoietic cell transplantation. The assay was immunoSEQ multiplex PCR, and TCRdb's table has in-frame clones only and misses some. This table holds some 11,000 clones, around 86% found once. CDR3 length: 13 amino acids. Germline V lookup: CDR1 LNHDA, CDR2 SQIVND (reference sequence). Trimming at V came to 6 bases and at J to 5 bases, leaving 5 bases not matched to a gene. V usage is TRBV19 and J usage is TRBJ2-5; 8 positions match TRBD2. Sequenced material: PBMCs, taken 180 days after allogeneic stem cell transplant. The source is a male patient between 55 and 70 years old who had an allogeneic stem cell transplant from an unrelated donor, so the T cells may come from the graft donor. Some clones in this sample may be carry-over from other donors' samples. The CDR3, as DNA: TGTGCCAGTAGCGGGGGGGTATGGGAGACCCAGTACTTC. Translating it yields CASSGGVWETQYF.